A selection of T cell receptor beta chains follows, all from one sample in a study of CD8+ T cells in alopecia areata. Clones were sequenced by immunoSEQ multiplex PCR, and TCRdb holds only the in-frame ones, with some missing. The profile shows 200,000 to 250,000 clones, roughly three fifths of them singletons. This material consisted of CD4+ T cells sorted from blood, taken at approximately week 44, from a patient treated with tofacitinib. Every receptor here comes from a human donor with alopecia areata. Both conserved end residues are part of each CDR3. Each record gives: J gene, CDR3 length, clone size, D gene, V gene, CDR3 DNA, CDR3 protein. D genes are given only for firm matches. Clone size, where shown, is once, few, many, or a class for clones that have expanded.

TRBJ2-1,16,-,TRBD2,TRBV14,TGTGCCAGCAGCCAAGTACCCATACTAGCGGGGGACGTAGGGATCTTC,CASSQVPILAGDVGIF
TRBJ2-5,10,-,-,TRBV29-1,TGCAGTGGCGACCAAGAGACCCAGTACTTC,CSGDQETQYF
TRBJ2-7,15,-,-,TRBV4-3,TGCGCCAGCAGCCCACAGATAGCGGCCGCCTACGAGCAGTACTTC,CASSPQIAAAYEQYF
TRBJ2-1,13,-,TRBD2,TRBV2,TGTGCCAGCCAGCGGGGGGGATACAATGAGCAGTTCTTC,CASQRGGYNEQFF
TRBJ2-3,15,-,TRBD2,TRBV2,TGTGCCAGCAGTGCTCTAGCGGGGGGAACAGATACGCAGTATTTT,CASSALAGGTDTQYF
TRBJ2-7,16,-,TRBD1,TRBV25-1,TGTGCCAGCAGTGAAACGAGTGGGACAGGAAGGTACGAGCAGTACTTC,CASSETSGTGRYEQYF
TRBJ2-1,14,-,TRBD1,TRBV11-2,TGTGCCAGCAGCGAAGGACAGGTTGTAAATGAGCAGTTCTTC,CASSEGQVVNEQFF
TRBJ1-4,15,-,-,TRBV4-3,TGCGCCAGCAGCCAATCTCGACAGGCAAATGAAAAACTGTTTTTT,CASSQSRQANEKLFF
TRBJ2-4,15,few,TRBD2,TRBV10-3,TGTGCCGTATCGACTAGCGGGGATCAGAAAAACATTCAGTACTTC,CAVSTSGDQKNIQYF
TRBJ2-2,14,-,-,TRBV5-1,TGCGCCAGCAGCGACAGACAGACGACCGGGGAGCTGTTTTTT,CASSDRQTTGELFF
TRBJ2-2,13,few,-,TRBV23-1,TGCGCCAGCCGACCGAGGGTTGCCGGGGAGCTGTTTTTT,CASRPRVAGELFF
TRBJ2-3,16,few,TRBD2,TRBV2,TGTGCCAGCAGAAAAGGACTAGCGGGGTTCACAGATACGCAGTATTTT,CASRKGLAGFTDTQYF
TRBJ2-5,14,-,-,TRBV15,TGTGCCACCAGCAGAGATTTTGGGCCGGAGACCCAGTACTTC,CATSRDFGPETQYF
TRBJ2-3,15,once,-,TRBV5-6,TGTGCCAGCAGCTTGGGGACCTACGGCACAGATACGCAGTATTTT,CASSLGTYGTDTQYF
TRBJ2-3,17,-,TRBD2,TRBV6-1,TGTGCCAGCAGTGAAGGGGGGGGTGTAGGTGGCACAGATACGCAGTATTTT,CASSEGGGVGGTDTQYF
TRBJ1-2,15,once,-,TRBV9,TGTGCCAGCAGCGTCGCAGGGGACTACAGCTATGGCTACACCTTC,CASSVAGDYSYGYTF